The sequence of this T cell receptor beta chain was determined in a study of regulatory T cells in long-lasting Graves disease. Notes on the study in general: Relative to new patients (around 1,000), persistent patients exhibited greater sharing of public clonotypes (around 2,700).

CDR3 regions were amplified by Arm-PCR using iRepertoire HTBI primers to build TCR beta libraries. TCRdb itself ran the multiplex PCR reads through MiXCR, one entry per CDR3 protein. This repertoire shows 450,000 to 700,000 distinct CDR3 sequences, roughly 13% found once; its top ten account for roughly 9.7%. Time point described: newly diagnosed GD, antithyroid drugs for less than 3 months. RNA isolated from PBMCs was used to make the TCR library. The diagnosis of Graves' disease used American Thyroid Association guidelines. The CDR3 extends over 13 amino acids. V dropped 3 bases and J dropped 5 bases, with 7 bases sitting between them. Germline assignment: CDR1 SEHNR and CDR2 FQNEAQ (reference sequence). This clonotype has at least ten counts. The antigen is unknown. A further study also used this sample, focusing on T cells in Graves' hyperthyroidism and ophthalmopathy. That source adds: Absent ophthalmopathy progression within 18 months defined stable Graves' hyperthyroidism. Carried out on the TCR CDR3, a first-round RT-PCR used the HTBI primer set.

The clonotype comes from a man younger than 45 with Graves disease. Specimen: peripheral blood mononuclear cells (PBMCs), collected at new diagnosis, from a patient treated with antithyroid drugs. The rearrangement joins TRBV7-9 to TRBJ1-4; D call uncertain. DNA of the CDR3: TGTGCCAGCAGCTTCAGGACGAATGAAAAACTGTTTTTT. Translating gives CASSFRTNEKLFF.